What follows are 7 T cell receptor beta chains derived from one specimen sequenced in a study of cytomegalovirus exposure and HLA in healthy donors (TCRdb year 2017). Library prep was done by the immunoSEQ multiplex PCR assay. For the multiplex PCR, a mixture combining 60 forward primers for TCR Vbeta segments and 13 reverse primers for TCR Jbeta segments was used. Not all clones reach the TCRdb copy of this immuneACCESS table, which keeps in-frame sequences only. Checked studies attribute under half of the gap to unresolved V genes and leave the rest unexplained. This sample lists about 110,000 clones; roughly 76% were detected once. The ten largest clones add up to 7.7% of the sample. Sequenced: PBMCs. The receptors derive from a woman in her fifties or sixties in good health and CMV-seropositive.

CDR3 bases: TGTGCCAGCAGCCCGTCGACTGGCTCCTACAATGAGCAGTTCTTC. This codes for CASSPSTGSYNEQFF. The chain is built from TRBV7-3 and TRBJ2-1; D gene unclear. V was shortened by 5 bases and J by 0 bases, with 11 bases between the two germline ends. This CDR3 has 15 amino acids. Germline V gene data show CDR1 as SGHTA and CDR2 as FQGTGA.

This clone was recorded only once. The rearrangement joins TRBV6-5 to TRBJ2-5; D perhaps matches TRBD2 (6 bases). In germline, CDR1 is MNHEY, CDR2 SVGAGI. The V end was cut by 3 bases, the J end by 5 bases, with 13 bases between. This CDR3 spans 14 amino acids. CDR3 amino acids: CASSYGTPKETQYF. The DNA for the CDR3 is TGTGCCAGCAGTTATGGGACTCCTAAGGAGACCCAGTACTTC.

V usage is TRBV7-3 and J usage is TRBJ2-3, with 7 bases lining up with TRBD1. CDR3 size: 15 residues. V lost 5 bases to trimming and J lost 3 bases; unmatched junction nucleotides: 8. Germline V CDR1 and CDR2: SGHTA, FQGTGA. The CDR3 sequence: CASSPDRDSTDTQYF. The CDR3, as DNA: TGTGCCAGCAGCCCCGACAGGGACAGTACAGATACGCAGTATTTT.

This clone has only a few counts. The CDR3 loop reads CASSSGGGMNTEAFF. CDR3 nucleotides: TGTGCCAGCAGCTCTGGTGGAGGCATGAACACTGAAGCTTTCTTT. The chain links TRBV5-4 to TRBJ1-1; D remains ambiguous. This CDR3 has 15 residues. The germline V and J ends were trimmed by 3 bases and 0 bases, with 12 bases remaining between them. Germline CDR1 and CDR2: SGHNT and YYREEE (reference sequence).

This clone was picked up one time. The V gene is TRBV10-3, the J gene TRBJ2-7, with TRBD1 matching 8 bases. Germline V gene sequence: CDR1 ENHRY, CDR2 SYGVKD. The CDR3 totals 14 residues. Germline trimming cut 7 bases from V and 3 bases from J; bases unmatched to any gene: 8. The CDR3 loop is CAITTGQGHYEQYF. The CDR3 nucleotides read TGTGCCATCACCACCGGACAGGGTCACTACGAGCAGTACTTC.

The table lists this clone with a few counts. This chain links TRBV6-1 with TRBJ1-2; maybe TRBD1 (6 bases). The CDR3 contains 15 residues. Trimming cost V 5 bases and J 2 bases, with 15 bases left between them. Germline lookup yields CDR1 MNHNS and CDR2 SASEGT. In DNA form, the CDR3 reads TGTGCCAGCAGTACCCCACAGGGATCGAACTATGGCTACACCTTC. It encodes CASSTPQGSNYGYTF.

The chain joins TRBV10-1 to TRBJ2-5; D might be TRBD2 (6 bases). The CDR3 is 15 residues long. Germline CDR1 reads WNHNN; CDR2 reads SYGVQD (reference sequence). Trimming removed 2 bases at V and 7 bases at J, with 17 bases between. CDR3 DNA sequence: TGCGCCAGCAGTGAGAGGCGGGAAGAAATGGGGACCCAGTACTTC. This sequence encodes CASSERREEMGTQYF.